The present entry profiles one TCR beta chain with its context. The sample belongs to a study of OX40 agonist ivuxolimab in advanced cancers. The overall study: Ivuxolimab, an antibody acting as an agonist of OX40 (CD134), was used to treat patients.

Trimming took off 4 bases at V and 7 bases at J, with 17 bases between the two ends. Germline V gives CDR1 LNHNV, CDR2 YYDKDF (reference sequence). This CDR3 is built from 15 residues. Profiling relied on immunoSEQ multiplex PCR, and the TCRdb table lists in-frame clones only, not all of them. The profile shows about 49,000 clones, almost 80% of them singletons. Material: CD4+ or CD8+ T cells sorted from blood, obtained in a trial of the OX40 agonist ivuxolimab. The chain employs TRBV15 and TRBJ2-1; TRBD2 is a possible D gene (6 bases). This clonotype was obtained from an adult with an advanced solid tumor such as melanoma, head and neck, liver or kidney cancer. CDR3 loop: CATSITRGTGNEQFF. CDR3 DNA: TGTGCCACCAGCATAACCCGGGGGACTGGGAATGAGCAGTTCTTC.